The T cell receptor beta chain described here comes from a study of cytomegalovirus exposure and HLA in healthy donors. Study-wide context: An earlier analysis found roughly 110 million unique TCR beta sequences from about 190 million T cells.

Primers for the PCR totalled 60 Vbeta and 13 Jbeta. Profiling relied on immunoSEQ multiplex PCR, and the TCRdb table lists in-frame clones only, not all of them. In all, the sample yields 120,000 to 150,000 clones. Trimming removed 4 bases at V and 3 bases at J, with 4 bases between. This CDR3 spans 12 amino acids. Germline CDR1 is LNHDA and CDR2 is SQIVND (reference sequence). The sequenced material came from PBMCs. This chain connects TRBV19 to TRBJ2-1, with unresolved D. The receptor was isolated from a woman under 30 in good health and CMV-seronegative. CDR3 sequence: CASSSYYNEQFF. In nucleotides, the CDR3 is TGTGCCAGTAGTAGTTACTACAATGAGCAGTTCTTC. The entire variable domain, with the rest obtained from reference TRBV19 and TRBJ2-1, is as follows: DGGITQSPKYLFRKEGQNVTLSCEQNLNHDAMYWYRQDPGQGLRLIYYSQIVNDFQKGDIAEGYSVSREKKESFPLTVTSAQKNPTAFYLCASSSYYNEQFFGPGTRLTVL.